These T cell receptor beta chains were read from a single sample in a study of identical twins. TCRdb ran MiXCR on the 5' RACE reads and lists one entry per CDR3 protein. The data show approximately 230,000 distinct CDR3 sequences, about 6.7% seen once. The same data also contributed to another study, on T cells expressing NK-cell markers.

The sequenced sample consisted of CD8+ T cells sorted from blood. These receptor sequences come from a woman aged 18-30 years in good health. The conserved cysteine and the conserved F or W are not part of the CDR3 here.

>TRBV5-6
ASSLGGTLYQPQH
>TRBV27
ASSGGGGATSYGYT
>TRBV4-1
ASRTGPGANTIY
>TRBV7-2
ASSHRRETGELF
>TRBV7-9
ASSLARRTDTQY
>TRBV9
ASSAGLAAGANVLT
>TRBV2
ASSSTGENSPLH
>TRBV9
ASSLPRDRVDRNTGELF
>TRBV7-6
ASSPGLATNEQF
>TRBV2
ASRNQETQY
>TRBV5-1
ASSRFGREAGNEQF
>TRBV10-3
AISSLAGGLEETQY
>TRBV24-1
ATSGDIGTGELF
>TRBV12-3/TRBV12-4
ASSQGLAYYEQY
>TRBV3-1
ASSQGDGGDGYT
>TRBV6-1
ASRPGRGRETQY
>TRBV6-2/TRBV6-3
ASSPGTESDTQY
>TRBV11-2
ASSREYRGSTDTQY
>TRBV6-5
ASSHGAYTGELF
>TRBV20-1
SAPSQDFYGYT
>TRBV12-3/TRBV12-4
ASSLETSGRGEQF
>TRBV4-2
ASSQEAGSSYEQY
>TRBV12-3/TRBV12-4
ASSDRGLYEQY
>TRBV29-1
SARGPAGGANSETQY
>TRBV5-6
ASSTGLADQETQY
>TRBV7-9
ASRGTGTSGPGELF
>TRBV7-6
ASSLALGSGANVLT
>TRBV7-9
ASSGEPYYEQY
>TRBV13
ASTQSDGANEQF
>TRBV27
ASSTQRDWNNEQF
>TRBV30
AWSVRTGWNTEAF
>TRBV27
ASSLSWQSSYEQY
>TRBV12-3/TRBV12-4
ASSLGTGQGEQF
>TRBV13
ASSLELVLNTGELF
>TRBV9
ASSTPDRSSYNEQF
>TRBV7-9
ASSSPGPQINEQF
>TRBV12-3/TRBV12-4
ASAWADEQY